This TCR beta chain derives from a study of regulatory T cells in long-lasting Graves disease. The time point here: newly diagnosed GD, antithyroid drugs for less than 3 months. The TCR library used RNA extracted from PBMCs. Arm-PCR of CDR3 regions and iRepertoire HTBI primers were used to build TCR beta libraries. MiXCR was run by TCRdb on the multiplex PCR reads, yielding one entry per CDR3 protein. The data show hundreds of thousands of distinct CDR3 sequences, with roughly 14% seen just once and about 10% held by the top ten. This clonotype was found a few times. A read error may be the cause here, since a much bigger clone is one base away. Germline CDR1 KGHDR, CDR2 SFDVKD. The CDR3 covers 13 residues. The same sample was also studied in work on T cells in Graves' hyperthyroidism and ophthalmopathy.

The chain carries TRBV24-1 and TRBJ2-2, with no clear D. Sequencing used peripheral blood mononuclear cells (PBMCs), obtained at new diagnosis, from a patient treated with antithyroid drugs. The receptor was derived from a man aged 30 to 45 with Graves disease. The CDR3 DNA is TGTGCCGCCAGTGCGGCGGAAACCGGGGAGCTGTTTTTT. Its translation: CAASAAETGELFF.